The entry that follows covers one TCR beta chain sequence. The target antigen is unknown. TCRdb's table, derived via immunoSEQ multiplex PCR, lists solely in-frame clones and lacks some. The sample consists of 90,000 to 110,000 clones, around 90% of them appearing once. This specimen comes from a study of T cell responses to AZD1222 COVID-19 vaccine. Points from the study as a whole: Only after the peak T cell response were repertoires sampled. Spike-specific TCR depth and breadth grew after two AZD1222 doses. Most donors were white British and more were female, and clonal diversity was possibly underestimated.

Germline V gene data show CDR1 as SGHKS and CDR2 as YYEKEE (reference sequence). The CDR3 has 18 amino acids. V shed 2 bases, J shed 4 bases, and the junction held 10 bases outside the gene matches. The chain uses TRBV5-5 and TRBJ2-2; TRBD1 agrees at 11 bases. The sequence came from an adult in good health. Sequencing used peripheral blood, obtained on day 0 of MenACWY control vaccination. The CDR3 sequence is CASSFTGTGGSGTGELFF. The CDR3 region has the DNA TGTGCCAGCAGCTTTACGGGGACAGGGGGTTCAGGCACCGGGGAGCTGTTTTTT.